These 15 T cell receptor beta chains were sequenced from one sample in a study of blood T cells in healthy people across ages. Together with a sample-barcoded 5' primer, a J-beta primer mix was included in a second PCR lasting about 6 to 11 cycles. TCRdb recomputed calls from the 5' RACE reads with MiXCR, one row per CDR3 protein. Among around 1,100,000 distinct CDR3 sequences listed, around two fifths were seen once. Sequencing used blood. Receptors were obtained from a man aged 18 to 30 in good health.

CDR3: CATRPGQGLGNEQFF. CDR3 bases: TGTGCCACCAGGCCGGGACAGGGGTTGGGTAATGAGCAGTTCTTC. The V gene is TRBV24-1, the J gene TRBJ2-1, with 10 bases fitting TRBD1. Germline lookup yields CDR1 KGHDR and CDR2 SFDVKD. With 7 bases clipped from V and 7 bases from J, the junction kept 9 bases outside the gene matches. CDR3 length: 15 amino acids.

The chain is built from TRBV20-1 and TRBJ1-5; D not resolved. The CDR3 totals 12 residues. The V end lost 5 bases, the J end lost 6 bases, and 11 bases lay between the germline ends. Germline V gives CDR1 DFQATT, CDR2 SNEGSKA (reference sequence). The CDR3 region has the DNA TGCAGTGCTGATATGGGTTCTCAGCCCCAGCATTTT. This sequence encodes CSADMGSQPQHF.

This clonotype occurred a few times. The chain uses TRBV27 and TRBJ1-6; no clear D. The V end was cut by 2 bases, the J end by 8 bases, with 7 bases between. This CDR3 has 13 amino acids. Germline values: CDR1 MNHEY, CDR2 SMNVEV (reference sequence). In nucleotides, the CDR3 is TGTGCCAGCAGTTTAGGGAGGTATTCACCCCTCCACTTT. Its translation: CASSLGRYSPLHF.

The chain employs TRBV9 and TRBJ1-1, with D possibly being TRBD1 (6 bases). The length of the CDR3 is 15 residues. V was pared by 4 bases and J by 1 base, with 14 bases between. Germline V gene data show CDR1 as SGDLS and CDR2 as YYNGEE. The CDR3 sequence: CASSPRTDGNTEAFF. In nucleotides, the CDR3 is TGTGCCAGCAGCCCCCGGACAGATGGGAACACTGAAGCTTTCTTT.

The chain is built from TRBV11-3 and TRBJ2-2; the D call may be TRBD1 or TRBD2 (6 bases each). V was clipped by 3 bases and J by 0 bases, with 11 bases between them. The CDR3 is 16 residues long. Per germline, CDR1 SGHNT and CDR2 YENEEA. CDR3 nucleotide sequence: TGTGCCAGCAGCTTGAGGGGGGCAACGAACACCGGGGAGCTGTTTTTT. Protein product: CASSLRGATNTGELFF. The variable domain in full, with the rest retrieved from reference TRBV11-3 and TRBJ2-2, is EAGVVQSPRYKIIEKKQPVAFWCNPISGHNTLYWYLQNLGQGPELLIRYENEEAVDDSQLPKDRFSAERLKGVDSTLKIQPAELGDSAVYLCASSLRGATNTGELFFGEGSRLTVL.

With respect to this clonotype: The junction does not match germline at one end; this may be a read error. This chain connects TRBV4-3 to TRBJ2-5, with D hard to call. The CDR3 totals 13 residues. Germline CDR1 reads LGHNA; CDR2 reads YSLEER. The CDR3 DNA follows: TGCGCCAGCAGCCAAGATAACCAAGAGACCCGGTACTTC. This encodes CASSQDNQETRYF.

The V and J genes are TRBV12-3 or TRBV12-4 and TRBJ2-7, with 9 nucleotides matching TRBD1. The CDR3 has 17 amino acids. V trimming: 6 bases; J trimming: 4 bases; junction bases outside the gene matches: 16. In DNA form, the CDR3 reads TGTGCCAGCAGCCTGGGACAGGGATTACCTGGGACGTACGAGCAGTACTTC. It specifies CASSLGQGLPGTYEQYF.

The V and J genes are TRBV6-5 and TRBJ2-3; the match to TRBD1 covers 9 bases. Trimming took 5 bases from V and 6 from J; bases not matched to a gene: 12. Germline values: CDR1 MNHEY, CDR2 SVGAGI. The CDR3 totals 16 residues. The CDR3 DNA follows: TGTGCCAGCAGTCTCTCTTCCGGGACAGGGTCGGATACGCAGTATTTT. Translated: CASSLSSGTGSDTQYF.

The genes are TRBV9 and TRBJ1-1; unclear D gene. The CDR3 has 13 residues. V shed 3 bases and J shed 4 bases, with 10 bases lying between them. The V gene's germline CDR1 is SGDLS and CDR2 YYNGEE. This CDR3 reads CASSAGSSTEAFF. In DNA form, the CDR3 reads TGTGCCAGCAGCGCCGGGTCTTCCACTGAAGCTTTCTTT.

DNA for the CDR3: TGTGCCAGCAGCCCAATTAACCTAGAGGAGCAGTTCTTC. This codes for CASSPINLEEQFF. The chain couples TRBV7-9 to TRBJ2-1; no clear D. This CDR3 is built from 13 residues. The V gene's germline CDR1 is SEHNR and CDR2 FQNEAQ (reference sequence). V was clipped by 5 bases and J by 10 bases, with 15 bases between them. The variable domain in full, with the rest retrieved from reference TRBV7-9 and TRBJ2-1, is DTGVSQNPRHKITKRGQNVTFRCDPISEHNRLYWYRQTLGQGPEFLTYFQNEAQLEKSRLLSDRFSAERPKGSFSTLEIQRTEQGDSAMYLCASSPINLEEQFFGPGTRLTVL.

The chain has TRBV7-2 and TRBJ2-1, with TRBD2 identical over 14 bases. Per the germline V gene, CDR1 is SGHTA and CDR2 is FQGNSA. V shed 5 bases and J 0 bases; nucleotides not matched to a gene: 12. This CDR3 contains 20 residues. The DNA for the CDR3 is TGTGCCAGCAGCCCCTTTACTGGACTAGCGGGGGGCTCCTCCTACAATGAGCAGTTCTTC. Protein product: CASSPFTGLAGGSSYNEQFF.

The CDR3, as DNA: TGTGCCAGCAGTTTAGGGCTAGCCGGCCATGAGCAGTTCTTC. This translates into CASSLGLAGHEQFF. J is TRBJ2-1 and V is TRBV27, with D tentatively TRBD2 (5 bases). The V gene's germline CDR1 is MNHEY and CDR2 SMNVEV (reference sequence). The CDR3 contains 14 residues. Trimming left V 2 bases short and J 8 bases short, with 13 bases between.

This clonotype occurred a few times. This chain joins TRBV6-2 or TRBV6-3 and TRBJ1-6; possibly TRBD1 for D (6 bases). The germline CDR1 and CDR2 sequences are MNHEY and SVGEGT. This CDR3 has 15 amino acids. Trimming left V 5 bases short and J 7 bases short, with 15 bases between. The CDR3 DNA follows: TGTGCCAGCAGTCCAGGGGAACGTAGGAATTCACCCCTCCACTTT. Its protein product is CASSPGERRNSPLHF.

The genes are TRBV7-2 and TRBJ2-2, with 7 bases that match TRBD2. Trimming at V came to 1 base and at J to 3 bases, leaving 5 bases not matched to a gene. CDR3 length equals 16 residues. Looked up from germline, CDR1 is SGHTA and CDR2 is FQGNSA. CDR3 nucleotide sequence: TGTGCCAGCAGCTTAGTGCGGGGGAGCGACACCGGGGAGCTGTTTTTT. Its protein is CASSLVRGSDTGELFF. Complete variable domain (other parts from reference TRBV7-2 and TRBJ2-2): GAGVSQSPSNKVTEKGKDVELRCDPISGHTALYWYRQSLGQGLEFLIYFQGNSAPDKSGLPSDRFSAERTGGSVSTLTIQRTQQEDSAVYLCASSLVRGSDTGELFFGEGSRLTVL.

The V gene is TRBV7-2, the J gene TRBJ1-2; D might be TRBD1 (6 bases). Germline CDR1 is SGHTA and CDR2 is FQGNSA. The CDR3 runs to 14 residues. V shed 5 bases and J shed 4 bases, with 14 bases lying between them. For the CDR3, the DNA is TGTGCCAGCAGCCTCCGGGACAACATCTATGGCTACACCTTC. Translated, it gives CASSLRDNIYGYTF.